The clone carrying this T cell receptor (beta chain) came up a few times. CDR1 and CDR2 (germline): SGHRS, YFSETQ. V lost 4 bases, J lost 4 bases, and 11 bases lay in between. The CDR3 loop spans 13 amino acids. Original methodology: Amplified reference gene primers provided the basis for estimating nucleated cell counts. Produced via immunoSEQ multiplex PCR; TCRdb's table is partial and in-frame only. Clone size and V and J calls were adopted from that table, with D and trimming inferred from the DNA. The sample has about 300,000 clones, 83% seen once. The record originates from a study of blood T cell repertoires in COVID-19. Study-level background: The study drew acute and convalescent COVID-19 samples from the United States, Italy and Spain.

The chain employs TRBV5-1 and TRBJ1-1; D is possibly TRBD1 (6 bases). Source material: peripheral blood. The sequence was collected from a woman aged 50 to 60 with acute or convalescent COVID-19. In nucleotides, the CDR3 is TGCGCCAGCAGCAGCCAGGGGACCACTGAAGCTTTCTTT. It is translated as CASSSQGTTEAFF.